These 20 T cell receptor beta chains originate from one sample sequenced in a study of early T cells in non-severe SARS-CoV-2 infection. TCRdb fed the 5' RACE reads into MiXCR, producing one record per CDR3 protein. The table lists approximately 98,000 distinct CDR3 sequences, 9.5% to 13% of them singletons, with 3% to 3.5% in the top ten. The sequenced material came from whole blood. The receptors stem from an adult who was a healthcare worker with PCR-confirmed SARS-CoV-2 infection or an uninfected control (not recorded which).

This clonotype turned up a few times. Here the CDR3 DNA reads TGCAGCGTTGCACAGGCGGGTACCGGGGAGCTGTTTTTT. The encoded protein is CSVAQAGTGELFF. The chain combines TRBV29-1 with TRBJ2-2; D possibly matches TRBD1 or TRBD2 (5 bases each). Germline V lookup: CDR1 SQVTM, CDR2 ANQGSEA. V was trimmed by 4 bases and J by 5 bases, leaving 11 bases between them. This CDR3 is built from 13 residues.

V and J are TRBV23-1 and TRBJ1-5; perhaps TRBD1 as D (6 bases). TRBV23-1 is an open reading frame, and its role is uncertain. CDR3 length: 17 residues. V gave up 8 bases and J gave up 5 bases, with 25 bases separating them. The CDR3 loop reads CASPFPGAGVGHQPQHF. DNA for the CDR3: TGCGCCAGCCCCTTCCCTGGGGCAGGGGTCGGACATCAGCCCCAGCATTTT.

The rearrangement links TRBV7-2 to TRBJ2-7; perhaps D is TRBD1 or TRBD2 (6 bases each). The CDR3 consists of 15 residues. V shed 4 bases and J shed 5 bases, with 18 bases lying between them. Germline lookup yields CDR1 SGHTA and CDR2 FQGNSA. The CDR3 loop reads CASSSPGGPVHEQYF. In DNA, the CDR3 is TGTGCCAGCAGCTCCCCTGGGGGGCCTGTCCACGAGCAGTACTTC. The full variable domain, in which reference TRBV7-2 and TRBJ2-7 provide the parts outside the CDR3, is GAGVSQSPSNKVTEKGKDVELRCDPISGHTALYWYRQSLGQGLEFLIYFQGNSAPDKSGLPSDRFSAERTGGSVSTLTIQRTQQEDSAVYLCASSSPGGPVHEQYFGPGTRLTVT.

This clonotype was seen repeatedly, ten times or more. The J gene is TRBJ2-3, the V gene TRBV5-6, with no clear D. Looked up from germline, CDR1 is SGHDT and CDR2 is YYEEEE. The CDR3 loop spans 16 amino acids. The V end was cut by 2 bases, the J end by 0 bases, with 13 bases between. The CDR3 spells CASSLLGVSSTDTQYF. CDR3 bases: TGTGCCAGCAGCTTACTCGGCGTCTCTAGCACAGATACGCAGTATTTT.

CDR3 nucleotide sequence: TGTGCCAGCAGCTTAAGGATGAACGATGAGCAGTTCTTC. It translates to CASSLRMNDEQFF. V is TRBV11-2 and J is TRBJ2-1; D not resolved. The CDR3 has 13 residues. CDR1 SGHAT and CDR2 FQNNGV come from the germline V gene. V was clipped by 2 bases and J by 8 bases, with 10 bases between them. Supplemented by reference TRBV11-2 and TRBJ2-1, the full variable domain reads EAGVAQSPRYKIIEKRQSVAFWCNPISGHATLYWYQQILGQGPKLLIQFQNNGVVDDSQLPKDRFSAERLKGVDSTLKIQPAKLEDSAVYLCASSLRMNDEQFFGPGTRLTVL.

The chain employs TRBV10-2 and TRBJ1-1; D uncertain. V was trimmed by 2 bases and J by 3 bases, leaving 13 bases between them. The CDR3 spans 15 residues. The V gene's germline CDR1 is WSHSY and CDR2 SAAADI. CDR3 loop: CASSEIDRGDTEAFF. In DNA, the CDR3 is TGCGCCAGCAGTGAGATAGACCGCGGGGACACTGAAGCTTTCTTT.

At least ten counts were recorded for this clonotype. The V call is TRBV6-7, the J call TRBJ2-7; a possible D gene is TRBD2 (5 bases). TRBV6-7 is an open reading frame, and its role is uncertain. The V end lost 2 bases, the J end lost 0 bases, and 20 bases lay between the germline ends. This CDR3 is 18 amino acids long. The CDR3: CASSYEGSPSRSSYEQYF. The CDR3 region has the DNA TGTGCCAGCAGTTACGAGGGCAGCCCGTCGCGGAGCTCCTACGAGCAGTACTTC.

V is TRBV10-3 and J is TRBJ2-3; 8 bases align to TRBD1. The CDR3 runs to 17 residues. V trimming: 2 bases; J trimming: 4 bases; junction bases outside the gene matches: 11. Germline V CDR1 and CDR2: ENHRY, SYGVKD. The CDR3 sequence is CAISEPGTGNRPDTQYF. CDR3 sequence (DNA): TGTGCCATCAGTGAGCCCGGGACAGGCAACCGTCCAGATACGCAGTATTTT.

This clonotype was seen more than once but under ten times. The chain joins TRBV4-2 to TRBJ2-1; unclear D gene. Germline lookup yields CDR1 LGHNA and CDR2 YNFKEQ. The CDR3 length is 15 residues. Between the trimmed V and J ends, which lost 0 bases and 1 base, there was a span of 7 bases. CDR3 region: CASSQDRLSYNEQFF. In DNA, the CDR3 is TGTGCCAGCAGCCAAGATCGCTTGTCCTACAATGAGCAGTTCTTC.

This clonotype came up many times. V usage is TRBV12-3 or TRBV12-4 and J usage is TRBJ1-1, with D hard to call. Trimming shortened V by 6 bases and J by 3 bases, and 20 bases separated the two germline ends. The CDR3 runs 16 residues. The CDR3 here is CASSPEVGASDTEAFF. DNA for the CDR3: TGTGCCAGCAGCCCTGAGGTGGGCGCCTCGGACACTGAAGCTTTCTTT.

The V gene is TRBV28, the J gene TRBJ2-1, with a possible D match to TRBD2 (6 bases). Trimming took off 7 bases at V and 0 bases at J, with 13 bases between the two ends. The CDR3 contains 15 residues. Per the germline V gene, CDR1 is MDHEN and CDR2 is SYDVKM. The CDR3 is CASITSEGSYNEQFF. CDR3 DNA: TGTGCCAGCATCACCTCGGAGGGCTCCTACAATGAGCAGTTCTTC.

This clonotype occurred a few times. The chain links TRBV5-1 to TRBJ1-2, with TRBD1 identical over 10 bases. The CDR3 loop spans 15 amino acids. In germline, CDR1 is SGHRS, CDR2 YFSETQ. V dropped 3 bases and J dropped 2; count of bases not matched to a gene: 4. The CDR3 nucleotides read TGCGCCAGCAGCTCCCCGACAGGGGGCAACTATGGCTACACCTTC. It yields the protein CASSSPTGGNYGYTF. Full variable domain (missing parts from reference TRBV5-1 and TRBJ1-2): KAGVTQTPRYLIKTRGQQVTLSCSPISGHRSVSWYQQTPGQGLQFLFEYFSETQRNKGNFPGRFSGRQFSNSRSEMNVSTLELGDSALYLCASSSPTGGNYGYTFGSGTRLTVV.

The CDR3 spells CASSSGQDYGYTF. The CDR3, as DNA: TGTGCCAGCAGTTCAGGGCAGGACTATGGCTACACCTTC. The chain couples TRBV12-3 or TRBV12-4 to TRBJ1-2, with D possibly TRBD1 on 5 matching bases. The CDR3 contains 13 residues. V was clipped by 4 bases and J by 3 bases, with 9 bases between them.

Of note for this clonotype: This could be a read error, since a much larger clone is one nucleotide away. The chain uses TRBV14 and TRBJ1-1, with D unclear. Per the germline V gene, CDR1 is SGHDN and CDR2 is FVKESK. This CDR3 is 14 amino acids long. CDR3 protein: CTSSQDLGSTEAFF. CDR3 coding DNA: TGTACCAGCAGCCAAGATCTCGGAAGCACTGAAGCTTTCTTT.

In this sample, this clonotype turned up a few times. The chain has TRBV4-1 and TRBJ1-2; tentatively, D is TRBD1 (5 bases). CDR3 length equals 14 residues. The V and J ends lost 4 bases and 2 bases respectively, with 11 bases between them. From germline, CDR1 is MGHRA and CDR2 YSYEKL. CDR3 sequence (DNA): TGCGCCAGCAGCCCCCCAGGGACCAACTATGGCTACACCTTC. Translation: CASSPPGTNYGYTF.

This clonotype was counted ten times or more. V is TRBV28 and J is TRBJ2-3; 7 bases are a match to TRBD2. Germline CDR1 reads MDHEN; CDR2 reads SYDVKM. The ends lost 7 bases at V and 1 base at J; junction bases unmatched: 5. This CDR3 is 14 amino acids long. Here the CDR3 DNA reads TGTGCCAGCAAAGTGGGAGGGCGCACAGATACGCAGTATTTT. Its protein product is CASKVGGRTDTQYF.

This clonotype was seen a handful of times. The chain links TRBV5-1 to TRBJ2-7; D is undetermined. This CDR3 is built from 14 residues. V lost 4 bases, J lost 2 bases, and 13 bases lay in between. The germline V gene has CDR1 SGHRS and CDR2 YFSETQ. This CDR3 is CASSRSMKAYEQYF. The CDR3 bases are TGCGCCAGCAGCCGTTCTATGAAGGCCTACGAGCAGTACTTC.

The chain employs TRBV16 and TRBJ1-5; D is possibly TRBD1 (6 bases). The CDR3 is 13 amino acids. The V end lost 3 bases, the J end lost 5 bases, and 8 bases lay between the germline ends. Per the germline V gene, CDR1 is KGHSY and CDR2 is FQNENV. The CDR3 DNA is TGTGCCAGCAGCCAGACAGGATATCAGCCCCAGCATTTT. Its translation: CASSQTGYQPQHF.

This clonotype was recorded at least ten times. This chain joins TRBV25-1 and TRBJ1-1, with 7 nucleotides matching TRBD1. V lost 6 bases to trimming and J lost 3 bases; unmatched junction nucleotides: 10. CDR1 and CDR2 from the germline V gene are MGHDK and SYGVNS. There are 15 residues in the CDR3. The CDR3 spells CASSPRQGLYTEAFF. The DNA of the CDR3 is TGTGCCAGCAGCCCCCGACAGGGCCTCTACACTGAAGCTTTCTTT.

This clonotype occurred many times. The V call is TRBV18, the J call TRBJ2-1; 9 bases are shared with TRBD2. Looked up from germline, CDR1 is KGHSH and CDR2 is LQKENI. Trimming took 2 bases from V and 10 from J; bases not matched to a gene: 6. CDR3 length equals 14 residues. The CDR3 reads CASSPELAGREQFF. The CDR3 DNA reads as TGTGCCAGCTCACCAGAACTAGCGGGCCGGGAGCAGTTCTTC.